Described below is a single TCR beta chain sequence and its context. This record belongs to a study of monozygotic twins with inflammatory bowel disease. This CDR3 has 16 residues. From germline, CDR1 is LGHNA and CDR2 YSLEER. Reprocessing the 5' RACE reads, TCRdb reports a single entry for every CDR3 protein and omits DNA. In total, the table holds approximately 400,000 distinct CDR3 sequences. This chain uses TRBV4-3 with TRBJ2-3; the TCRdb D gene call, TRBD1, has no DNA to confirm it. The receptor was isolated from a human donor with ulcerative colitis or Crohn's disease, or a healthy co-twin of an affected twin (not recorded which). Sequencing was done on a sample of blood. CDR3 protein: CASSQDWGAFTDTQYF.